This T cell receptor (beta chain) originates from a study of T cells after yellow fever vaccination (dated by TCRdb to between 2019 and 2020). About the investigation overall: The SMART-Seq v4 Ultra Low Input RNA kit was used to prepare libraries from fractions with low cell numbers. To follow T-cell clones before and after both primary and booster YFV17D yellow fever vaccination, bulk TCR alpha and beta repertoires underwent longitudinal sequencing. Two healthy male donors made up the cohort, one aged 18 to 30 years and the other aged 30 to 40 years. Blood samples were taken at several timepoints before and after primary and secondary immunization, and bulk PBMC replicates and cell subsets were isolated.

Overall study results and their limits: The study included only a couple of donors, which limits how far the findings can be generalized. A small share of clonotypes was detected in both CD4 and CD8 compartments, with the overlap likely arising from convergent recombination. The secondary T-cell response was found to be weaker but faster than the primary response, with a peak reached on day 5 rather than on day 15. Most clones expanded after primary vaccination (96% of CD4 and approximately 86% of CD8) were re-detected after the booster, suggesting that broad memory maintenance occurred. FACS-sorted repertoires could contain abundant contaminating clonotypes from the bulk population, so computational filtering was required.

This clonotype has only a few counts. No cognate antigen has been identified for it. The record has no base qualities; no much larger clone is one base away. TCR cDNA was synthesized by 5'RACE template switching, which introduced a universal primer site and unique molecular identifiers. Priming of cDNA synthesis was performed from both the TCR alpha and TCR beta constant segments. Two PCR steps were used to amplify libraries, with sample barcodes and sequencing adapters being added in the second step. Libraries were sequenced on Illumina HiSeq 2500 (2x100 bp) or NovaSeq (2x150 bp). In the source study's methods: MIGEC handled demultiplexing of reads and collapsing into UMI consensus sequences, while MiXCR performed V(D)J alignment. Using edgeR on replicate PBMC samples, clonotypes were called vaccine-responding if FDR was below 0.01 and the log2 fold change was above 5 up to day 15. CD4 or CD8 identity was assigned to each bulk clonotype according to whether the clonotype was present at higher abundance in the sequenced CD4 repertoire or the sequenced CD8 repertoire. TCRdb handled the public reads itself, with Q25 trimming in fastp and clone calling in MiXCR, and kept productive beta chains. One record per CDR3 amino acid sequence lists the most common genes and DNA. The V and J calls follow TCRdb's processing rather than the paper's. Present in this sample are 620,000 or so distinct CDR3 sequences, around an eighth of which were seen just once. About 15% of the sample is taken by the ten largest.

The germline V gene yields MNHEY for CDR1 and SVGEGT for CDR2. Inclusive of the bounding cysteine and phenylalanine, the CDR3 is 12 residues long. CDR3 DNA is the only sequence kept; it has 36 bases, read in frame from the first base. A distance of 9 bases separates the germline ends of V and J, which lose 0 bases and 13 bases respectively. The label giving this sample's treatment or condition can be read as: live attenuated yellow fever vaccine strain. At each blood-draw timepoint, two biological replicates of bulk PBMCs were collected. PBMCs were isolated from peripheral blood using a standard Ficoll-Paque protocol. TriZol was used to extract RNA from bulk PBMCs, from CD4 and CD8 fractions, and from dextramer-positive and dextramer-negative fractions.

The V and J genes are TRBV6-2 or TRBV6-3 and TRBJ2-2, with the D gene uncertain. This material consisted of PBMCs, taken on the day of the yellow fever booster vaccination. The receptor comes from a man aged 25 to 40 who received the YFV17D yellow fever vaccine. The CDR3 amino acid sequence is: CASSYSQRPLFF. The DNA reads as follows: TGTGCCAGCAGTTACTCGCAGCGTCCGCTGTTTTTT.